This record concerns one T cell receptor (beta chain) sequence. V lost 0 bases, J lost 7 bases, and 6 bases stayed unmatched. The CDR3 is made up of 15 amino acids. CDR1 is SGDLS and CDR2 is YYNGEE in the germline V gene. This entry belongs to a study of OX40 agonist ivuxolimab in advanced cancers. Some clones are missing from TCRdb's copy, which holds only in-frame ones; the method was immunoSEQ multiplex PCR. The data contain more than 75,000 clones, roughly 87% of them singletons. The rearrangement uses TRBV9 and TRBJ1-4; 7 nucleotides agree with TRBD1. The starting material was CD4+ or CD8+ T cells sorted from blood, obtained in a trial of the OX40 agonist ivuxolimab. The clonotype comes from an adult with an advanced solid tumor such as melanoma, head and neck, liver or kidney cancer. CDR3 residues: CASSVGDSVGEKLFF. In nucleotides, the CDR3 is TGTGCCAGCAGCGTAGGGGACAGCGTGGGTGAAAAACTGTTTTTT.